This TCR beta chain was recorded in a study of shared clonotypes between healthy human individuals (dated by TCRdb to about 2020). Some background on the complete study: The cohort included a few men and two women between 18 and 49 years of age. Per donor, three plates each were used for CD4 naive and CD4 memory, two for CD8 naive, and one for CD8 memory. To estimate repertoire size and how much clonotypes are shared between individuals, the study performed deep sequencing of blood TCR repertoires from a few healthy adults. Libraries were prepared and TCR repertoires were sequenced by different laboratories using diverse techniques, in order to increase sequencing depth and limit assay-specific biases. Per donor, leukapheresis produced somewhere between about 0.9 and 9.5 billion PBMCs. Overall study outcomes, separate from this receptor: Sharing across several donors was observed for roughly 5% of naive CD4, over 3% of naive CD8, about 2.3% of memory CD4, and 0.4% of memory CD8 clonotypes. Larger estimated clonotype richness was generally found for naive subsets than for memory subsets. Compared with non-shared clonotypes, clonotypes shared by all four sorted-subset donors had higher generation probabilities. Rarefaction of sorted-subset datasets indicated incomplete sequencing despite the large sequencing depth. Sampling was restricted to blood, and TCR repertoires in tissues likely differ from the TCR repertoires found in blood. The genetic and exposure-history diversity represented was limited by the small number of donors. Pairwise subsampling led to the expectation that sequencing depth would affect the degree of clonotype sharing among donors.

On this clone itself: Its antigen remains unidentified. Qualities for individual bases were not recorded, and no much larger clone is one base off.

CDR1 and CDR2, looked up from the germline V gene, are SQVTM and ANQGSEA. V and J lose 7 bases and 5 bases, and a span of 17 bases separates them. The CDR3 goes from the cysteine to the phenylalanine over 14 residues. Of all the DNA, just the CDR3 is kept, 42 bases in frame from base 1. Using the deep immunoSEQ assay, TCR CDR3 regions were amplified from genomic DNA by multiplex PCR. Genomic DNA extracted from each cell subset was distributed evenly over all wells of several immunoSEQ 96-well plates, and each plate served as one replicate. For sorted subsets, each replicate PCR was loaded with roughly 190 ng genomic DNA, equivalent to some 27,000 T cell genomes. The purified libraries were quantified using a Qubit 3.0 fluorometer, sized with a Bioanalyzer 2100, and then quantified again using the KAPA Library Quantification kit. A separate single-read 150-cycle Illumina NextSeq 550 flow cell was used to sequence each immunoSEQ 96-well plate. The original pipeline was this. Because only junctional sequences without quality scores were contained in the immunoSEQ output, filtering matching that applied to full-length reads could not be performed. Sequences were annotated with PyIR, a Python wrapper for IgBLAST v1.9, and V/J genes and CDR3 were assigned using IMGT germline references. Reads were removed for weak V/J assignments (E-value above 1e-6), missing CDR3, stop codons, out-of-frame junctions, or ambiguous translated residues. V3J clonotypes were defined as sequences sharing an identical inferred V gene, J gene, and CDR3 amino acid sequence. Percentage overlap between repertoires was calculated by dividing the number of shared unique clonotypes by the size of the smaller repertoire. Three approaches were used to assess repertoire richness: RTK rarefaction, the Chao1 estimator, and Recon v2.1 estimates of unobserved clonotypes. Generation probabilities for all TCRbeta clonotypes obtained by the gDNA method from a handful of donors were computed using OLGA. TCRdb retrieved this table from immuneACCESS and kept in-frame rearrangements only. Not all clones are present; in checked studies, unresolved V genes account for under half, and no reason is known for the remainder. From that table come the V and J calls and clone size; the DNA was used to work out D and trimming. Counted in this sample were 850,000 to 1,100,000 clones; approximately 75% of them appeared once. 0.85% to 1% of the sample is in the top ten clones.

Donors were healthy HIV-negative adults with no recently reported acute infections or vaccinations. Every donor was a Caucasian adult living in Nashville, Tennessee, USA. CD4+ T cells were enriched by magnetic negative selection, after which naive cells were positively selected on CD45RA and the negative fraction was taken as the memory subset. Blood was collected by leukapheresis, and PBMCs were isolated by Ficoll-Histopaque density gradient centrifugation and then cryopreserved in liquid nitrogen vapor phase. Analytical flow cytometry was used to check the purity and quantity of each magnetically sorted T cell population. Genomic DNA was isolated from each sorted fraction and quantified by UV absorbance on a Nanodrop 2000c.

Sequencing was done on a sample of memory CD4+ T cells from PBMCs. Explained via the paper, the cell subset or site label denotes: CD45RA-negative fraction. The chain uses TRBV29-1 and TRBJ2-2; D gene: possibly TRBD2, on 5 matching bases. This TCR was recovered from a young man in good health. Some clones in this sample may be carry-over from other donors' samples. This receptor has the CDR3 CSAGRPAETGELFF. The nucleotide sequence reads TGCAGCGCCGGTCGTCCAGCGGAAACCGGGGAGCTGTTTTTT.